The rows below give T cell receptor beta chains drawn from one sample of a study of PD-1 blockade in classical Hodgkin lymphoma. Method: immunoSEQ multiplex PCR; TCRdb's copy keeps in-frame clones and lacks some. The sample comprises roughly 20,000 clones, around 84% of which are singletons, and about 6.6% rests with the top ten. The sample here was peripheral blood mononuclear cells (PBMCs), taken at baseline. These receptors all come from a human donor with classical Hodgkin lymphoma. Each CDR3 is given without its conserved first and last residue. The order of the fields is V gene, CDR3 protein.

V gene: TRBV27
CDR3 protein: ASGPLGGGMNTEAF

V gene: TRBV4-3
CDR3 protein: ASSQDRNNEQF

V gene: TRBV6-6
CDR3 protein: ASSPGGREQF

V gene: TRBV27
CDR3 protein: ASSSSRDSNQPQH

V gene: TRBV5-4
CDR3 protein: ASSVSTPRDRQNNEQF

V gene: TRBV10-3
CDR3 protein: ASEDPYSMNTEAF

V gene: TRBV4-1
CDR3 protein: ASSQGTGEHEAF

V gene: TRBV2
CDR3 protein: ASSWDRGPSSNQPQH

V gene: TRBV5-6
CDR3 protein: ASSFAFQNYGYT

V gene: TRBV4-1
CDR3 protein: ASSPDRDRGYTPYEQY

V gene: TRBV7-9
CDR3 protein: ASSSLLRGTTTGELF

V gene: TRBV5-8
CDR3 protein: ASSLGGYEQY

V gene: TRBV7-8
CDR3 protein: ASSSGLDYGYT

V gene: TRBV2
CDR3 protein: AYADRLDGEQF

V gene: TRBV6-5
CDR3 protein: ASSSLPGKGYT

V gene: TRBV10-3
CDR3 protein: AISGQGIDTGELF

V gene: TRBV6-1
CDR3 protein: ASSDPSRGAPQH

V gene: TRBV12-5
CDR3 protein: ASGLIQQGDQPQH

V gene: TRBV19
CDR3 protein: ASSPGTGISYYGYT

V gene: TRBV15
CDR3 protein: ATSSERGLEGTDTQY

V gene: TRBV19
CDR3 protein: ASSISGLAGGFTDTQY

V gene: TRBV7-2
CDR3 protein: ASSPDAGGTDTQY

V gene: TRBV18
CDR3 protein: ASSLQQGANSPLH

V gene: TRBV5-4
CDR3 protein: ASSLDRDRGYYEQY

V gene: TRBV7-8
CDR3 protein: ASSLVLGQAYEQY

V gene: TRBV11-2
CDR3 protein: ASSQVGYEQY

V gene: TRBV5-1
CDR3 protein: ASSLVLGEQY

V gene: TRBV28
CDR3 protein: ASSLYPTSGGYNEQF

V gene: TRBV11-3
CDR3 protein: ASSMVPNQETQY

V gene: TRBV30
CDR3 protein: AWSPGPVKPQH

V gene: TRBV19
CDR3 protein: ASSARDRGYT

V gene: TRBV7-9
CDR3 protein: ASSQPGVEGLNSPLH

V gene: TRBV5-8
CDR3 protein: ASSFWGRFGNGYT

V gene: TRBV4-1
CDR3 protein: ASSQDLVRGNQPQH

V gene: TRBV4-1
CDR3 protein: ASSPEGGWPDTQY

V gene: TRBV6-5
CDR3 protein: ASSSGLAVTDTQY

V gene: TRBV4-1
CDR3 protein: ASSLGWSETQY

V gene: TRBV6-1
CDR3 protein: ASSAWQIVNTGELF

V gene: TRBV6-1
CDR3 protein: ASSDHNQPQH

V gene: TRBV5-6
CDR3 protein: ASSSPGQGNIQY

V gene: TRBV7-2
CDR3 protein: ASSPSDNSYEQY

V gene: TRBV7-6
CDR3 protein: ASSPTSRDNSFEAF

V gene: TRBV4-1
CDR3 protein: ASSQVWSNTEAF

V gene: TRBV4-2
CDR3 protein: ASSQRQGIVTGELF

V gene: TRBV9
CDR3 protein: ASSVEIYSTTGELF

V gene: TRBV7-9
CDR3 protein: ASSLAAIGNQPQH

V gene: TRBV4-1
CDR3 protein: ASSNPLRGEQY

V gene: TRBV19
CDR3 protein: ASSIGSGTEAF

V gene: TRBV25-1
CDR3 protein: ASSEGWDPEAF

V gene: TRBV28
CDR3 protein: ASSSPGLESNEQF

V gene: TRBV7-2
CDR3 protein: ASSLVFARGDSPLH

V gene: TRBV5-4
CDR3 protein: ASSPGVSGNEQF

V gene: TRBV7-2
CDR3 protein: ASSLTSGGADTQY

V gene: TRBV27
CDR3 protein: ASGTGQSYEQY

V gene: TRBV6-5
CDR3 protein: ASSPPGQLGYT

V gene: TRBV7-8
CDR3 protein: ASSLPTGVYGGDYNEQF

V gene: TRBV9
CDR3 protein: ASSLPFLGSGANVLT

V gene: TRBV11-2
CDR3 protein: ASSLSPQPTGELF